This paragraph covers one T cell receptor (beta chain) sequence. The antigen is not known. The CDR3 loop spans 14 amino acids. Germline V gene sequence: CDR1 MNHEY, CDR2 SVGAGI. Trimming stripped 7 bases from V and 2 bases from J, with 12 bases between. Those who donated were healthy bone marrow donors. The data were obtained in a study of cytomegalovirus exposure and HLA in healthy donors. Study outcomes and limitations: Overall, approximately 150 TCR beta chains were annotated as cytomegalovirus-associated. Among TCR sequences, most were rare, though some public TCRs appeared in many donors. Per a later analysis, HLA-associated TCR beta chains showed more clonal expansion than other, equally common TCR beta chains.

PCR amplification relied on 60 Vbeta primers (plus 13 Jbeta primers). Using immunoSEQ multiplex PCR, the repertoire was profiled, and TCRdb retains in-frame clones only, with some absent. Of around 120,000 clones detected, approximately 74% appear once; the ten largest clones hold roughly 12%. The V call is TRBV6-5, the J call TRBJ2-1, with D possibly TRBD2 on 6 matching bases. Input material: PBMCs. This TCR was sampled from a woman in her fifties or sixties in good health and CMV-seropositive. DNA for the CDR3: TGTGCCAGCAAAGTAGCGGAAACCTACAATGAGCAGTTCTTC. Residues: CASKVAETYNEQFF.